The T cell receptor beta chain described here comes from a study of T-cell memory formation after mild COVID-19. Overall study context: The TCR clusters were mostly specific to one donor. Points from the study as a whole: For second-wave clones that peaked at day 37, SARS-CoV-2 specificity went unverified. Clones that contracted from day 15 to 85 were balanced CD4/CD8, while later expanders leaned CD4+.

Comments on this clonotype: The antigen is unknown.

5'RACE, which relied on constant-segment primers, yielded TCR alpha and TCR beta cDNA libraries carrying sample barcodes and UMIs. MiXCR, run by TCRdb on the 5' RACE reads, gives a single entry per CDR3 protein. This repertoire shows about 360,000 distinct CDR3 sequences, around an eighth found once; its top ten account for around a fifth. CDR1 and CDR2 from the germline V gene are SGHTA and FQGNSA. The CDR3 spans 17 residues. The J segment lost 7 bases and the V segment lost 3 bases, leaving 15 bases of the junction unmatched. This chain links TRBV7-2 with TRBJ2-1; 7 nucleotides align to TRBD1. The clonotype originates from a man in his late teens or twenties who had mild COVID-19 (a few samples of this study predate the infection). Cell type and time point are not known. The source material was PBMCs or a T cell subset sorted from them (not recorded which). CDR3 DNA sequence: TGTGCCAGCAGCTTGTCCTGGGCGACAGGGCAGTATAATGAGCAGTTCTTC. It codes for CASSLSWATGQYNEQFF.